This T cell receptor beta chain was profiled in a study of blood T cell repertoires in COVID-19. Study overall: In each case, the material was cDNA or gDNA derived from T cells, B-cell-depleted T cells, or PBMCs.

TCRdb's table, derived via immunoSEQ multiplex PCR, lists solely in-frame clones and lacks some. Among approximately 100,000 clones listed, about 90% were seen once. This clone was recorded only once. Per the germline V gene, CDR1 is LGHNT and CDR2 is FRNRAP. J gave up 2 bases and V 6 bases, and 6 bases lay outside the gene matches. The CDR3 has 14 residues. The V and J genes are TRBV12-5 and TRBJ2-7; 8 bases map to TRBD2. This clonotype originated in a human donor in a cohort sampled during active COVID-19. Material for sequencing was peripheral blood. The CDR3 nucleotides read TGTGCTAGTGGGCTCCGGGGGGGCCCCTACGAGCAGTACTTC. Protein product: CASGLRGGPYEQYF.